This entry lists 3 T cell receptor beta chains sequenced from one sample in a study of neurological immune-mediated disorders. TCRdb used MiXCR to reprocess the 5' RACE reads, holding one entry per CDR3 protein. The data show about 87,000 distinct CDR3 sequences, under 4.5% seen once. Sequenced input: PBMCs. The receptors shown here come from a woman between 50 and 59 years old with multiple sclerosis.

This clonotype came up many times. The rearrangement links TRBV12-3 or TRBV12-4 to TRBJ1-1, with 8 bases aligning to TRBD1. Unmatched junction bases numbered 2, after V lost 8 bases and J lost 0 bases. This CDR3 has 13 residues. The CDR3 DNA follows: TGTGCCAGCGGACAGGGTTTGAACACTGAAGCTTTCTTT. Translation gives CASGQGLNTEAFF.

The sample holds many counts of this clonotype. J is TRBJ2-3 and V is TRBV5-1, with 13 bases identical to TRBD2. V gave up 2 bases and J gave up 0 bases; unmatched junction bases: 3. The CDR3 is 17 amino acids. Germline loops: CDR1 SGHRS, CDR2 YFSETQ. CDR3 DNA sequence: TGCGCCAGCAGCTTCGGACTAGCGGGGGCTAGCACAGATACGCAGTATTTT. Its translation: CASSFGLAGASTDTQYF. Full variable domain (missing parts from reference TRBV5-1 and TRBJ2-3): KAGVTQTPRYLIKTRGQQVTLSCSPISGHRSVSWYQQTPGQGLQFLFEYFSETQRNKGNFPGRFSGRQFSNSRSEMNVSTLELGDSALYLCASSFGLAGASTDTQYFGPGTRLTVL.

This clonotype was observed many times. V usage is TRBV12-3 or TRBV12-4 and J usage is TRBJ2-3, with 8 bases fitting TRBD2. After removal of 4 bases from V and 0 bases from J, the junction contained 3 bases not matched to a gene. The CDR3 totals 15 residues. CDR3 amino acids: CASSWAGGSTDTQYF. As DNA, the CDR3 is TGTGCCAGCAGTTGGGCGGGGGGAAGCACAGATACGCAGTATTTT.